This T cell receptor (beta chain) was obtained from a study of vaccination and CD4 T cells after COVID-19. Study as a whole: Spike peptides, overlapping and drawn from SARS-CoV-2, HCoV-NL63, HCoV-OC43 and HCoV-229E, were used to stimulate cells. Study-wide findings and caveats: The study found median SARS-CoV-2-reactive clonotypes rising from 21 to 38, not significantly.

Treatment noted: approximately 10-day PBMC culture with coronavirus spike peptide pools or control peptides (ViraFEST assay). Before TCRs were sequenced, ViraFEST expanded antigen-specific T cells with peptide pools. CDR3 length equals 17 residues. Germline-derived CDR1 and CDR2 are MNHEY and SVGAGI. The J segment lost 4 bases and the V segment lost 2 bases, leaving 13 bases of the junction unmatched. This clonotype showed up just once. Its antigen is unidentified. At the Johns Hopkins FTIC core, DNA taken from cultured CD4+ T cells was sequenced by way of the Oncomine TCR Beta short-read assay. Researchers extracted genomic DNA from CD4+ T cells that had been cultured. TCRdb reprocessed the PCR reads via MiXCR and lists one record per CDR3 protein. The sample includes 5,500 to 6,500 distinct CDR3 sequences, 60% to 85% seen only once; the top ten take approximately 18%.

The sample consisted of CD4+ T cells from blood, cultured in vitro. This sequence originates from a human donor who had recovered from COVID-19. The rearrangement links TRBV6-5 to TRBJ1-2; 7 bases are shared with TRBD1. CDR3 loop: CASSYTTGFRGFYGYTF. As DNA, the CDR3 is TGTGCCAGCAGTTACACGACAGGGTTCAGGGGTTTCTATGGCTACACCTTC.